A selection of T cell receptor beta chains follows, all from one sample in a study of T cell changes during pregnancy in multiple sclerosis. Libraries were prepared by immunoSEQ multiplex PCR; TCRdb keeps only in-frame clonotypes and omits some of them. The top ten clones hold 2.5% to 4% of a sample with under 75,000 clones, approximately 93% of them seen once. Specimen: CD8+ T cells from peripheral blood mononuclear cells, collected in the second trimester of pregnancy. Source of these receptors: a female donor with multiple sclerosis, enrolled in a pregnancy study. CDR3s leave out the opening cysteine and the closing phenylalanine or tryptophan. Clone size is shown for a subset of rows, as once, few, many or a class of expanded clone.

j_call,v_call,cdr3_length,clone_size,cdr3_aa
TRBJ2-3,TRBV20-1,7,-,SPQDTQY
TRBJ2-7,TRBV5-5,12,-,ASSSGQGAYEQY
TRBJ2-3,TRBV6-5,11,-,ASSYSAADTQY
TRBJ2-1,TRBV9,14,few,ASSVVSGRAGNEQF
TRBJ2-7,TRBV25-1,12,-,ATKHFGGAYEQY
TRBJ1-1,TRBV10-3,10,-,AISESRFEAF
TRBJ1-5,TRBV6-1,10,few,ASRHRGQPQH
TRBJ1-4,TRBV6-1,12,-,ASSEGAGFEKLF
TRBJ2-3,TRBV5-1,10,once,ASSLAGDTQY
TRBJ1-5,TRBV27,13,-,ASSPSTGTDQPQH
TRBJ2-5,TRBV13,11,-,ASSLRGQETQY
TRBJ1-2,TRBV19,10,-,ASSTTMGGYT
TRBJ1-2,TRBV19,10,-,ATSRGRDGYT
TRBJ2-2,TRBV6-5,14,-,ASSYSIGGATGELF
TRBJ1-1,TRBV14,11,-,ASRLTGGPEAF
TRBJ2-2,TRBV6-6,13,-,ASSPLAAGTGELF
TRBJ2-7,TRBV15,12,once,ATSSGQTPYEQY
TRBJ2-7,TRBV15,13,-,ATSRDRNGGHEQY
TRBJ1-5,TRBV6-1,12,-,ASRQPNSNQPQH
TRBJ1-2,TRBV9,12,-,ASSASGTVYGYT
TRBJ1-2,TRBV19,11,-,ASSMASGYGYT
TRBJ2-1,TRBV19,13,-,ASAIAGGSYNEQF
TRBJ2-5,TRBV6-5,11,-,ASSSSGGETQY
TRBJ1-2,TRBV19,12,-,ASSLPSGVDGYT
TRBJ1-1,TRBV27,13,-,ASTKVTEFDTEAF
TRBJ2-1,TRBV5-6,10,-,ASSIQGAEQF
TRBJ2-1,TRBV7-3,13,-,ASSSSAGGPNEQF
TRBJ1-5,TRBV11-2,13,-,ASSLGPGSNQPQH
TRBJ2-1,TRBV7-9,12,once,ASSFRGEYNEQF
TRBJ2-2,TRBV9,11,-,ASSVGGYGELF
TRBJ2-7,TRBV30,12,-,AWRALDTYYEQY
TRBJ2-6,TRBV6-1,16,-,ASSEVPGTGTGANVLT
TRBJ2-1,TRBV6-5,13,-,ASSPGTGVINEQF
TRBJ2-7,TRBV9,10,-,ASGEGGIEQY
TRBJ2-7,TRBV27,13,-,ASSLWGPPSYEQY